Sequencing of this TCR beta chain was carried out in a study of cytomegalovirus exposure and HLA in healthy donors. Study overall: Out of 350 to 400 genotyped donors, about 81% belonged to the Caucasian-associated ancestry cluster.

Among the donors, all were healthy bone marrow donors. Regarding this clone: Its antigen is undetermined.

Study outcomes and limitations: CMV serostatus was the sole immune exposure information available. For presence/absence analyses, sequencing depth was assumed to be roughly uniform across donors.

The CDR3 sequence is 13 residues long. Looked up from germline, CDR1 is MNHEY and CDR2 is SVGAGI. Trimming shortened V by 6 bases and J by 3 bases, and 12 bases separated the two germline ends. The PCR had 60 Vbeta and 13 Jbeta primers. Libraries were prepared by immunoSEQ multiplex PCR; TCRdb keeps only in-frame clonotypes and omits some of them. The table records 150,000 to 250,000 clones, about 79% of them present only once. V usage is TRBV6-5 and J usage is TRBJ2-7, with a weak D call TRBD1 (6 bases). Sequencing was carried out using PBMCs. This receptor was identified in a boy aged 2-9 years in good health and CMV-seronegative. The CDR3 spells CASRTSQGYEQYF. DNA for the CDR3: TGTGCCAGCAGAACCTCACAGGGCTACGAGCAGTACTTC.